Listed here are 8 T cell receptor beta chains from one sample, sequenced in a study of Ad26.COV2.S vaccination and SARS-CoV-2 variants. The treatment was: around 19 received Ad26.COV2.S at low or high dose, single or two shots; 5 received placebo; per-sample allocation not given. Sampling occurred on day 63 after the first vaccine or placebo injection. Using immunoSEQ multiplex PCR, the repertoire was profiled, and TCRdb retains in-frame clones only, with some absent. The sample consists of about 260,000 clones, roughly 89% of them appearing once. Sequencing used peripheral blood, obtained in a trial of Ad26.COV2.S vaccine versus placebo. The receptors originated from a person aged 18-65 years who received the Ad26.COV2.S COVID-19 vaccine or a placebo.

The chain combines TRBV3-1 (or the pseudogene TRBV3-2) with TRBJ2-1; the match to TRBD2 covers 13 bases. This CDR3 has 14 residues. The V gene's germline CDR1 is LGHDT and CDR2 YNNKEL (reference sequence). J gave up 7 bases and V 5 bases, and 2 bases lay outside the gene matches. The CDR3 region is CASSLGLAGNEQFF. The CDR3 nucleotides read TGTGCCAGCAGCTTGGGACTAGCGGGAAATGAGCAGTTCTTC.

The V gene is TRBV19, the J gene TRBJ2-1; D gene uncertain. Trimming removed 3 bases from V and 4 bases from J, with 16 bases in between. Germline lookup yields CDR1 LNHDA and CDR2 SQIVND (reference sequence). The CDR3 length is 16 residues. The CDR3 region is CASSMRGGASYNEQFF. In DNA, the CDR3 is TGTGCCAGTAGTATGAGAGGCGGCGCGTCATACAATGAGCAGTTCTTC. The full variable domain, with the rest looked up from reference TRBV19 and TRBJ2-1, is DGGITQSPKYLFRKEGQNVTLSCEQNLNHDAMYWYRQDPGQGLRLIYYSQIVNDFQKGDIAEGYSVSREKKESFPLTVTSAQKNPTAFYLCASSMRGGASYNEQFFGPGTRLTVL.

This chain joins TRBV7-3 and TRBJ2-7, with 8 bases fitting TRBD1. The CDR3 is 15 residues long. V was pared by 2 bases and J by 6 bases, with 9 bases of the junction left unmatched. The germline CDR1 and CDR2 sequences are SGHTA and FQGTGA. The CDR3 region is CASSLGNRGTCEQYV. CDR3 coding DNA: TGTGCCAGCAGCTTAGGCAACAGGGGGACTTGCGAGCAGTACGTC.

The V call is TRBV21-1, the J call TRBJ1-5; TRBD1 is taken as the D call from the table, unchecked against the DNA. TRBV21-1 is noted as a pseudogene. The CDR3 runs to 16 residues. CDR3 nucleotide sequence: TGTGCCAGCAGCATTCAGGGGGGAAGGGCCAATCAGCCCCAGCATTTT. Its protein is CASSIQGGRANQPQHF.

This clone was seen just once. Here the CDR3 DNA reads TGTGCCAGCAGCAAAAGAAAAGTTCACGGGAGTGGGGTTGGGGAGACCCAGTACTTC. It encodes CASSKRKVHGSGVGETQYF. V usage is TRBV7-2 and J usage is TRBJ2-5; D perhaps matches TRBD2 (6 bases). Germline-derived CDR1 and CDR2 are SGHTA and FQGNSA. There are 19 residues in the CDR3. The V and J ends lost 5 bases and 5 bases respectively, with 30 bases between them. Full variable domain (outside the CDR3, taken from reference TRBV7-2 and TRBJ2-5): GAGVSQSPSNKVTEKGKDVELRCDPISGHTALYWYRQSLGQGLEFLIYFQGNSAPDKSGLPSDRFSAERTGGSVSTLTIQRTQQEDSAVYLCASSKRKVHGSGVGETQYFGPGTRLLVL.

This chain connects TRBV6-5 to TRBJ1-4; 8 bases fit TRBD1. Trimming cost V 5 bases and J 6 bases; bases outside gene matches: 8. Looked up from germline, CDR1 is MNHEY and CDR2 is SVGAGI. The CDR3 extends over 15 amino acids. The CDR3: CASSRRQGTYEKLFF. Written as DNA, the CDR3 is TGTGCCAGCAGTAGACGACAGGGGACGTATGAAAAACTGTTTTTT.

The V call is TRBV5-6, the J call TRBJ2-7; D not resolved. Trimming took off 7 bases at V and 2 bases at J, with 16 bases between the two ends. The CDR3 totals 14 residues. The V gene's germline CDR1 is SGHDT and CDR2 YYEEEE. CDR3 region: CASSSQASTYEQYF. The CDR3 nucleotides are TGTGCCAGCTCCTCCCAAGCAAGTACCTACGAGCAGTACTTC.

This clone was counted between two and nine times. V gene TRBV12-3 or TRBV12-4 combines with J gene TRBJ1-1, with 9 nucleotides matching TRBD1. This CDR3 spans 13 amino acids. The V segment lost 8 bases and the J segment 2 bases; nucleotides outside the gene matches: 3. DNA of the CDR3: TGTGCCAGCGCACAGGGGGCCAACACTGAAGCTTTCTTT. The encoded protein is CASAQGANTEAFF.